The 32 T cell receptor beta chains below come from one sample, sequenced in a study of shared clonotypes between healthy human individuals. The method was immunoSEQ multiplex PCR; TCRdb's version includes in-frame clones alone and lacks a portion of them. The sample includes 1.6 million or so clones, just under 99% of them seen just once. Specimen: naive CD4+ T cells sorted from blood. Sample subset: CD45RA+ positively selected. These receptors were taken from a young man in good health.

The chain couples TRBV2 to TRBJ2-6, with D unresolved. Germline V gene sequence: CDR1 SNHLY, CDR2 FYNNEI. Trimming stripped 4 bases from V and 0 bases from J, with 4 bases between. This CDR3 is built from 14 residues. The CDR3 nucleotides read TGTGCCAGCAGTGTTTACTCTGGGGCCAACGTCCTGACTTTC. Translation gives CASSVYSGANVLTF.

V gene TRBV7-8 combines with J gene TRBJ2-7; 10 nucleotides agree with TRBD1. V lost 4 bases and J lost 0; bases outside the gene matches: 3. The CDR3 is 15 amino acids. Germline-derived CDR1 and CDR2 are SGHVS and FQNEAQ. CDR3 in amino acids: CASSSGTGASYEQYF. The CDR3 nucleotides are TGTGCCAGCAGCTCCGGGACAGGGGCCTCCTACGAGCAGTACTTC.

Comment on this clone: The same CDR3 also results from other DNA sequences found in this sample. This chain connects TRBV10-3 to TRBJ2-7, with D possibly being TRBD1 or TRBD2 (5 bases each). Looked up from germline, CDR1 is ENHRY and CDR2 is SYGVKD. V was trimmed by 3 bases and J by 1 base, leaving 10 bases between them. There are 14 residues in the CDR3. The CDR3 nucleotides are TGTGCCATCAGTGAACGGGACGTGTCCTACGAGCAGTACTTC. Translation: CAISERDVSYEQYF.

The chain employs TRBV29-1 and TRBJ2-4; the D is unclear. V gave up 7 bases and J gave up 0 bases, with 10 bases separating them. Germline-derived CDR1 and CDR2 are SQVTM and ANQGSEA. The CDR3 consists of 13 residues. This chain's CDR3 is CSGKDLAKNIQYF. The CDR3 bases are TGCAGCGGGAAAGATTTAGCCAAAAACATTCAGTACTTC.

The chain combines TRBV5-1 with TRBJ2-6, with D uncertain. The germline V gene encodes CDR1 SGHRS and CDR2 YFSETQ. The CDR3 is 14 residues long. V lost 2 bases and J 3 bases, leaving 6 bases between the germline ends. The CDR3 region has the DNA TGCGCCAGCAGCTTTGAAGGTGGGGCCAACGTCCTGACTTTC. Its protein product is CASSFEGGANVLTF.

The chain recombines TRBV18 with TRBJ2-4, with 10 nucleotides matching TRBD2. Germline CDR1 KGHSH, CDR2 LQKENI. The junction had 1 base not matched to a gene; V was cut back by 3 bases and J by 5 bases. This CDR3 is 14 amino acids long. In DNA form, the CDR3 reads TGTGCCAGCTCACCTGGACTAGCGGAAAACATTCAGTACTTC. It yields the protein CASSPGLAENIQYF.

This chain joins TRBV5-4 and TRBJ2-1; D might be TRBD2 (6 bases). CDR3 size: 15 residues. Looked up from germline, CDR1 is SGHNT and CDR2 is YYREEE (reference sequence). The V gene lost 3 bases and the J gene lost 0 bases, with 10 bases spanning the gap. The CDR3 sequence is CASSSGSPSYNEQFF. The CDR3 bases are TGTGCCAGCAGCTCCGGGAGCCCCTCCTACAATGAGCAGTTCTTC.

The V call is TRBV4-3, the J call TRBJ2-6, with 12 bases matching TRBD1. CDR3 length: 18 amino acids. Losses at the gene ends were 2 bases for V and 2 bases for J; bases not matched to a gene: 4. CDR1 and CDR2 from the germline V gene are LGHNA and YSLEER. CDR3 DNA sequence: TGCGCCAGCAGCCAATGGGGACAGGGGGCGACTGGGGCCAACGTCCTGACTTTC. Amino acid sequence: CASSQWGQGATGANVLTF.

The chain combines TRBV10-3 with TRBJ1-1; D may be TRBD1 (5 bases). Trimming stripped 6 bases from V and 4 bases from J, with 15 bases between. CDR1 is ENHRY and CDR2 is SYGVKD in the germline V gene. The CDR3 is 14 residues long. CDR3 in amino acids: CAIRVHTGTTEAFF. The DNA of the CDR3 is TGTGCCATCAGAGTCCACACAGGTACCACTGAAGCTTTCTTT.

The V call is TRBV18, the J call TRBJ2-2; 7 bases line up with TRBD1. Germline trimming cut 6 bases from V and 1 base from J; bases unmatched to any gene: 11. CDR1 is KGHSH and CDR2 is LQKENI in the germline V gene. This CDR3 comprises 17 residues. CDR3 DNA sequence: TGTGCCAGCTCCCCGGATAGGGGGCCGGTGAACACCGGGGAGCTGTTTTTT. Protein product: CASSPDRGPVNTGELFF.

The CDR3 region has the DNA TGTGCCAGCGGGGACAGTCTGCCCGGGGAGCTGTTTTTT. Translation gives CASGDSLPGELFF. J is TRBJ2-2 and V is TRBV28; 7 positions agree with TRBD1. V dropped 8 bases and J dropped 6; count of bases not matched to a gene: 6. CDR1 is MDHEN and CDR2 is SYDVKM in the germline V gene. This CDR3 spans 13 amino acids.

The CDR3 is CASSLGGYGTEAFF. CDR3 in DNA: TGTGCCAGCAGCTTAGGCGGGTACGGCACTGAAGCTTTCTTT. This chain links TRBV7-9 with TRBJ1-1; no clear D gene. Germline loops: CDR1 SEHNR, CDR2 FQNEAQ (reference sequence). The CDR3 covers 14 residues. V lost 1 base and J 4 bases, leaving 10 bases between the germline ends.

The V gene is TRBV14, the J gene TRBJ2-7; D not certain. The CDR3 has 12 amino acids. V lost 5 bases and J 1 base, leaving 6 bases between the germline ends. Per germline, CDR1 SGHDN and CDR2 FVKESK. This CDR3 is CASSLKSYEQYF. Here the CDR3 DNA reads TGTGCCAGCAGCTTAAAATCCTACGAGCAGTACTTC.

The rearrangement uses TRBV7-6 and TRBJ2-1, with a weak D call TRBD2 (6 bases). CDR3 length equals 11 residues. The germline V gene has CDR1 SGHVS and CDR2 FNYEAQ. Trimming removed 9 bases from V and 10 bases from J, with 13 bases in between. In DNA, the CDR3 is TGTGCCAGTCGGGGGTGGGGAGAGCAGTTCTTC. Its protein is CASRGWGEQFF. Variable domain in full (rest from reference TRBV7-6 and TRBJ2-1): GAGVSQSPRYKVTKRGQDVALRCDPISGHVSLYWYRQALGQGPEFLTYFNYEAQQDKSGLPNDRFSAERPEGSISTLTIQRTEQRDSAMYRCASRGWGEQFFGPGTRLTVL.

This chain links TRBV7-8 with TRBJ1-1, with D possibly matching TRBD1 (5 bases). Trimming took off 5 bases at V and 5 bases at J, with 12 bases between the two ends. There are 13 residues in the CDR3. Germline CDR1 reads SGHVS; CDR2 reads FQNEAQ. The CDR3 nucleotides read TGTGCCAGCAGCCCAGAGGGGATTACTGAAGCTTTCTTT. It codes for CASSPEGITEAFF. Based on the CDR3 plus reference TRBV7-8 and TRBJ1-1, the full variable domain is GAGVSQSPRYKVAKRGQDVALRCDPISGHVSLFWYQQALGQGPEFLTYFQNEAQLDKSGLPSDRFFAERPEGSVSTLKIQRTQQEDSAVYLCASSPEGITEAFFGQGTRLTVV.

The chain couples TRBV4-1 to TRBJ1-4; D is unclear. CDR1 is MGHRA and CDR2 is YSYEKL in the germline V gene. The CDR3 runs to 17 residues. The germline V and J ends were trimmed by 4 bases and 13 bases, with 28 bases remaining between them. The CDR3 protein is CASSLYVGLSDIFGLFF. In nucleotides, the CDR3 is TGCGCCAGCAGCCTATACGTAGGCCTCTCCGATATTTTCGGACTGTTTTTT.

On this clone itself: Other nucleotide sequences from this sample produce the same CDR3. This rearrangement joins TRBV18 to TRBJ2-3; a possible D gene is TRBD2 (5 bases). CDR3 length: 15 amino acids. Deletions cut 2 bases from V and 3 bases from J, with 12 bases between. Germline V gene lookup returns CDR1 KGHSH and CDR2 LQKENI. The CDR3 here is CASSPGLAGTDTQYF. The DNA of the CDR3 is TGTGCCAGCTCACCAGGTCTGGCGGGTACAGATACGCAGTATTTT.

The chain has TRBV9 and TRBJ2-5; D possibly corresponds to TRBD2 (6 bases). The CDR3 totals 15 residues. Germline values: CDR1 SGDLS, CDR2 YYNGEE. V gave up 3 bases and J gave up 0 bases, with 12 bases separating them. The CDR3 bases are TGTGCCAGCAGCGGAGGGGCGGGAAACCAAGAGACCCAGTACTTC. The encoded protein is CASSGGAGNQETQYF.

The chain is built from TRBV4-2 and TRBJ2-1; unclear D gene. The CDR3 is made up of 13 amino acids. Germline V gene lookup returns CDR1 LGHNA and CDR2 YNFKEQ. Trimming cost V 1 base and J 8 bases, with 9 bases left between them. The CDR3 protein is CASSQVGAYEQFF. The CDR3, as DNA: TGTGCCAGCAGCCAAGTCGGAGCATATGAGCAGTTCTTC.

The rearrangement links TRBV6-1 to TRBJ2-1; 14 bases map to TRBD2. From germline, CDR1 is MNHNS and CDR2 SASEGT. Trimming took 1 base from V and 7 from J; bases not matched to a gene: 9. The CDR3 contains 18 residues. CDR3: CASSEVMGLAGVGNEQFF. CDR3 DNA: TGTGCCAGCAGTGAAGTTATGGGACTAGCGGGAGTGGGGAATGAGCAGTTCTTC.

V gene TRBV2 combines with J gene TRBJ1-2; no definite D call. There are 14 residues in the CDR3. CDR1 and CDR2 (germline): SNHLY, FYNNEI. Trimming took off 4 bases at V and 8 bases at J, with 17 bases between the two ends. The CDR3 sequence: CASSGALGPWGYTF. DNA for the CDR3: TGTGCCAGCAGTGGGGCGTTGGGCCCCTGGGGCTACACCTTC.

The rearrangement uses TRBV7-2 and TRBJ2-1, with D perhaps matching TRBD1 or TRBD2 (5 bases each). This CDR3 spans 15 amino acids. V was shortened by 1 base and J by 5 bases, with 12 bases between the two germline ends. The V gene's germline CDR1 is SGHTA and CDR2 FQGNSA. CDR3 bases: TGTGCCAGCAGCTTAGTGGGGACCACTAACAATGAGCAGTTCTTC. Translating gives CASSLVGTTNNEQFF.

The rearrangement links TRBV2 to TRBJ1-5; 9 bases agree with TRBD1. Germline-derived CDR1 and CDR2 are SNHLY and FYNNEI. The trim removed 3 bases at V and 7 bases at J, leaving 13 bases unmatched. There are 17 residues in the CDR3. The CDR3: CASSDKGTGRLGQPQHF. The CDR3 DNA follows: TGTGCCAGCAGTGATAAGGGGACAGGGCGGTTGGGACAGCCCCAGCATTTT. The full variable domain, rest sourced from reference TRBV2 and TRBJ1-5, is EPEVTQTPSHQVTQMGQEVILRCVPISNHLYFYWYRQILGQKVEFLVSFYNNEISEKSEIFDDQFSVERPDGSNFTLKIRSTKLEDSAMYFCASSDKGTGRLGQPQHFGDGTRLSIL.

The gene calls are TRBV18 and TRBJ2-2; D is ambiguous. Trimming cost V 4 bases and J 7 bases, with 10 bases left between them. CDR1 is KGHSH and CDR2 is LQKENI in the germline V gene. The CDR3 runs to 13 residues. CDR3 region: CASSHLSHGELFF. As DNA, the CDR3 is TGTGCCAGCTCACACCTCTCCCACGGGGAGCTGTTTTTT.

Note on this clone: At one end, the junction sequence differs from germline, possibly due to a read error. Different DNA sequences within this sample yield the same CDR3. The chain combines TRBV20-1 with TRBJ2-7, with D possibly matching TRBD1 (6 bases). CDR1 is DFQATT, CDR2 SNEGSKA, per germline (reference sequence). This CDR3 contains 11 residues. The chain's CDR3 is CSARGGYEQYF. CDR3 coding DNA: TGCAGTGCCAGAGGGGGCTACGAGCAGTACTTC.

Concerning this clone: Additional DNA sequences in this sample encode the identical CDR3. This chain links TRBV18 with TRBJ2-3, with 7 bases lining up with TRBD1. The ends lost 3 bases at V and 2 bases at J; junction bases unmatched: 5. Germline V lookup: CDR1 KGHSH, CDR2 LQKENI. The CDR3 consists of 15 residues. CDR3 region: CASSPTGPNTDTQYF. CDR3 bases: TGTGCCAGCTCACCGACAGGGCCCAACACAGATACGCAGTATTTT.

This chain joins TRBV6-1 and TRBJ2-3; D is uncertain. The germline gives CDR1 MNHNS, CDR2 SASEGT. Trimming removed 7 bases at V and 1 base at J, with 9 bases between. This CDR3 has 13 amino acids. In DNA, the CDR3 is TGTGCCAGCACCCCACCTGGCACAGATACGCAGTATTTT. It yields the protein CASTPPGTDTQYF.

The rearrangement links TRBV12-5 to TRBJ2-3; no reliable D call. From germline, CDR1 is LGHNT and CDR2 FRNRAP. The V gene lost 3 bases and the J gene lost 1 base, with 14 bases spanning the gap. The CDR3 has 16 amino acids. CDR3 loop: CASGLRAVGGTDTQYF. CDR3 nucleotide sequence: TGTGCTAGTGGTTTACGTGCGGTTGGGGGCACAGATACGCAGTATTTT.

The chain has TRBV15 and TRBJ1-5; tentatively, D is TRBD1 (6 bases). The CDR3 runs 15 residues. Trimming removed 4 bases at V and 4 bases at J, with 14 bases between. Germline V gene data show CDR1 as LNHNV and CDR2 as YYDKDF (reference sequence). The CDR3 loop is CATSTRSQGNQPQHF. The CDR3 coding sequence is TGTGCCACCAGCACCCGATCTCAGGGGAATCAGCCCCAGCATTTT.

This chain links TRBV7-9 with TRBJ2-1, with TRBD2 matching over 7 bases. CDR3 length: 14 amino acids. Germline assignment: CDR1 SEHNR and CDR2 FQNEAQ (reference sequence). Trimming at V came to 5 bases and at J to 6 bases, leaving 7 bases not matched to a gene. The CDR3 sequence: CASSPRTRGNEQFF. CDR3 bases: TGTGCCAGCAGCCCCCGGACTAGGGGCAATGAGCAGTTCTTC.

The gene calls are TRBV14 and TRBJ2-3, with no clear D. The CDR3 extends over 14 amino acids. Germline loops: CDR1 SGHDN, CDR2 FVKESK. The V end was cut by 1 base, the J end by 6 bases, with 11 bases between. CDR3 residues: CASSQGTAFDTQYF. CDR3 DNA sequence: TGTGCCAGCAGCCAAGGTACGGCCTTCGATACGCAGTATTTT.

The rearrangement uses TRBV19 and TRBJ2-2; 13 positions match TRBD2. The CDR3 extends over 16 amino acids. Unmatched junction bases numbered 5, after V lost 4 bases and J lost 6 bases. Germline CDR1 is LNHDA and CDR2 is SQIVND (reference sequence). This CDR3 reads CASSRGLAGAAGELFF. In DNA form, the CDR3 reads TGTGCCAGTAGTAGAGGACTAGCGGGAGCGGCCGGGGAGCTGTTTTTT.